Listed below are T cell receptor beta chains from one sample, sequenced in a study of blood T cell repertoires in COVID-19. The method was immunoSEQ multiplex PCR; TCRdb's version includes in-frame clones alone and lacks a portion of them. The data contain about 240,000 clones, roughly 89% of them singletons. Sequencing was done on a sample of PBMCs or T cells enriched from blood (not recorded which). The receptors derive from a man aged 35-49 years who had recovered from COVID-19. Both conserved end residues are part of each CDR3. Each record gives: J gene, clone size, D gene, V gene, CDR3 protein, CDR3 DNA. D genes are given only for firm matches. Where a row states a size, it is once, few, many or the class of an expanded clone; other rows omit it.

>TRBJ2-6|-|TRBD2|TRBV7-9
CASSLAELAGGPGANVLTF
TGTGCCAGCAGCTTAGCGGAGCTAGCGGGAGGGCCCGGGGCCAACGTCCTGACTTTC
>TRBJ1-3|-|-|TRBV19
CASSIGGPGNTIYF
TGTGCCAGTAGTATAGGAGGGCCTGGAAACACCATATATTTT
>TRBJ1-3|once|-|TRBV11-2
CASSLDGFSGNTIYF
TGTGCCAGCAGCTTAGACGGGTTCTCTGGAAACACCATATATTTT
>TRBJ2-7|-|TRBD1|TRBV4-1
CASSQGQGARYEQYF
TGCGCCAGCAGCCAGGGACAGGGGGCGCGTTACGAGCAGTACTTC
>TRBJ2-1|-|-|TRBV2
CASSLDSYNEQFF
TGTGCCAGCAGTCTTGACAGTTACAATGAGCAGTTCTTC
>TRBJ1-6|-|TRBD1|TRBV3-1/TRBV3-2
CASSQGQGGANSPLHF
TGTGCCAGCAGCCAAGGACAGGGTGGTGCCAATTCACCCCTCCACTTT
>TRBJ1-1|-|-|TRBV6-5
CASSYGGAGNTEAFF
TGTGCCAGCAGTTACGGGGGGGCCGGGAACACTGAAGCTTTCTTT
>TRBJ2-2|once|-|TRBV6-5
CASRLDRQNTGELFF
TGTGCCAGCAGACTCGACAGGCAGAACACCGGGGAGCTGTTTTTT
>TRBJ1-1|-|-|TRBV25-1
CASSEQVNTEAFF
TGTGCCAGCAGTGAACAGGTGAACACTGAAGCTTTCTTT
>TRBJ2-2|-|-|TRBV4-3
CASSQVLTGELFF
TGCGCCAGCAGCCAAGTCCTCACCGGGGAGCTGTTTTTT
>TRBJ1-1|-|-|TRBV3-1/TRBV3-2
CASSQERADYRNTEAFF
TGTGCCAGCAGCCAAGAAAGAGCAGACTATAGGAACACTGAAGCTTTCTTT
>TRBJ1-5|-|-|TRBV11-2
CASSLRGQPQHF
TGTGCCAGCAGCTTAAGGGGTCAGCCCCAGCATTTT
>TRBJ2-1|-|TRBD2|TRBV7-8
CASRPGLAGAPRGNEQFF
TGTGCCAGCAGACCAGGACTAGCGGGAGCCCCGCGGGGGAATGAGCAGTTCTTC
>TRBJ2-3|-|TRBD2|TRBV28
CASCGGSAGTQYF
TGTGCCAGCTGCGGCGGGAGCGCGGGTACGCAGTATTTT
>TRBJ1-5|once|-|TRBV5-6
CASSLARAQPQHF
TGTGCCAGCAGCTTGGCCAGGGCCCAGCCCCAGCATTTT
>TRBJ1-1|-|-|TRBV25-1
CASSEGLNTEAFF
TGTGCCAGCAGTGAGGGGCTGAACACTGAAGCTTTCTTT
>TRBJ2-2|-|-|TRBV3-1/TRBV3-2
CASSQMSQMITGELFF
TGTGCCAGCAGCCAAATGAGTCAAATGATCACCGGGGAGCTGTTTTTT
>TRBJ1-5|-|-|TRBV19
CATHRGFGNQPQHF
TGTGCCACCCACCGAGGGTTTGGCAATCAGCCCCAGCATTTT
>TRBJ2-2|-|TRBD1|TRBV7-3
CASSLGTGAGELFF
TGTGCCAGCAGCCTAGGGACAGGGGCCGGGGAGCTGTTTTTT
>TRBJ1-6|-|TRBD1|TRBV28
CASSLTAGGSPLHF
TGTGCCAGCAGTTTAACGGCAGGGGGTTCACCCCTCCACTTT
>TRBJ1-2|-|-|TRBV15
CATSPQGWSGVVGYGYTF
TGTGCCACCAGCCCCCAGGGTTGGTCGGGGGTTGTGGGCTATGGCTACACCTTC
>TRBJ1-1|-|-|TRBV5-1
CASSLDGGPSGTEAFF
TGCGCCAGCAGCTTGGACGGCGGGCCATCTGGCACTGAAGCTTTCTTT
>TRBJ2-1|-|-|TRBV5-5
CASSRTGTPSSYNEQFF
TGTGCCAGCAGCAGGACCGGGACACCGAGCTCCTACAATGAGCAGTTCTTC
>TRBJ1-6|-|TRBD1|TRBV7-6
CASSGTGGGLDLNSPLHF
TGTGCCAGCAGCGGAACAGGGGGCGGTTTGGACCTGAATTCACCCCTCCACTTT
>TRBJ2-2|-|-|TRBV6-5
CASSYNREGGELFF
TGTGCCAGCAGTTACAACAGGGAGGGCGGGGAGCTGTTTTTT
>TRBJ2-5|-|-|TRBV11-2
CASSTGGETQYF
TGTGCCAGCAGCACCGGAGGAGAGACCCAGTACTTC
>TRBJ2-7|-|-|TRBV21-1
CASSKDSLDRERSYEQYF
TGTGCCAGCAGCAAAGATTCACTTGACAGGGAGCGCTCCTACGAGCAGTACTTC
>TRBJ2-1|once|TRBD1|TRBV28
CASSFPTGGGSYNEQFF
TGTGCCAGCAGTTTCCCGACAGGGGGTGGATCCTACAATGAGCAGTTCTTC
>TRBJ1-1|-|TRBD1|TRBV29-1
CSVTGGNTEAFF
TGCAGCGTCACAGGGGGGAACACTGAAGCTTTCTTT
>TRBJ2-5|-|TRBD2|TRBV5-4
CASSWNSGVSQETQYF
TGTGCCAGCAGTTGGAATAGCGGGGTTTCTCAAGAGACCCAGTACTTC
>TRBJ1-2|-|-|TRBV2
CASSRTGFYGYTF
TGTGCCAGCAGTAGAACAGGGTTCTATGGCTACACCTTC
>TRBJ2-1|-|-|TRBV5-4
CASSHPGEAANEQFF
TGTGCCAGCAGCCATCCGGGGGAGGCTGCCAATGAGCAGTTCTTC
>TRBJ2-1|-|TRBD1|TRBV5-1
CASSFPRDRGSNEQFF
TGCGCCAGCAGCTTTCCCCGGGACAGGGGTAGTAATGAGCAGTTCTTC
>TRBJ2-7|-|TRBD1|TRBV7-8
CASSSSPGTGYYEQYF
TGTGCCAGCAGCTCGAGCCCCGGGACAGGGTACTACGAGCAGTACTTC
>TRBJ2-3|once|TRBD2|TRBV28
CASSLLAGGIDTQYF
TGTGCCAGCAGTTTACTAGCGGGGGGGATAGATACGCAGTATTTT
>TRBJ2-7|once|-|TRBV11-2
CASSLDQNRAYEQYF
TGTGCCAGCAGCTTAGATCAAAACAGGGCCTACGAGCAGTACTTC
>TRBJ2-5|-|TRBD2|TRBV19
CASSKLAEETQYF
TGTGCCAGTAGTAAACTAGCGGAAGAGACCCAGTACTTC
>TRBJ1-1|-|-|TRBV30
CAWSVQVNTEAFF
TGTGCCTGGAGTGTACAGGTGAACACTGAAGCTTTCTTT
>TRBJ2-5|-|TRBD2|TRBV30
CAWSRRTSGGTQETQYF
TGTGCCTGGAGCCGAAGGACTAGCGGGGGGACGCAAGAGACCCAGTACTTC
>TRBJ1-3|-|TRBD1|TRBV18
CASSLGQGAGNTIYF
TGTGCCAGCTCACTTGGACAGGGGGCTGGAAACACCATATATTTT
>TRBJ2-1|-|TRBD1|TRBV5-1
CASSIPTGATYNEQFF
TGCGCCAGCAGCATCCCGACAGGGGCTACCTACAATGAGCAGTTCTTC
>TRBJ1-6|-|TRBD1|TRBV11-3
CASSSTRDRRIHF
TGTGCCAGCAGCTCAACACGGGACAGGCGAATTCACTTT
>TRBJ1-2|-|-|TRBV7-3
CASSLRGESYGYTF
TGTGCCAGCAGCTTAAGGGGCGAGAGCTATGGCTACACCTTC
>TRBJ2-5|-|TRBD2|TRBV5-1
CASRDGLAGGPSVETQYF
TGCGCCAGCAGGGATGGACTAGCGGGGGGGCCCTCTGTGGAGACCCAGTACTTC
>TRBJ2-7|-|-|TRBV28
CASSFSGAYEQYF
TGTGCCAGCAGTTTTTCGGGAGCGTACGAGCAGTACTTC
>TRBJ1-2|-|-|TRBV18
CASSPGEGYTF
TGTGCCAGCTCACCAGGGGAGGGCTACACCTTC
>TRBJ1-2|once|-|TRBV5-1
CASSLKQAGAYGYTF
TGCGCCAGCAGCTTGAAACAGGCAGGGGCTTATGGCTACACCTTC
>TRBJ1-1|-|-|TRBV19
CASIGGWGRRNTEAFF
TGTGCCAGTATTGGCGGGTGGGGGCGCCGGAACACTGAAGCTTTCTTT
>TRBJ1-2|once|-|TRBV11-2
CASSLRDSSWRDYGYTF
TGTGCCAGCAGCTTACGAGACAGTTCGTGGAGGGACTATGGCTACACCTTC
>TRBJ1-1|-|-|TRBV29-1
CSAVPRAEAFF
TGCAGCGCCGTGCCCCGCGCTGAAGCTTTCTTT
>TRBJ2-7|-|TRBD1|TRBV11-2
CASSLILSRDSGEQYF
TGTGCCAGCAGCTTAATCCTGTCCCGGGACAGTGGCGAGCAGTACTTC